The text below deals with one TCR beta chain. Its antigen is unknown. This sample was taken from a study of cytomegalovirus exposure and HLA in healthy donors. Germline V gene sequence: CDR1 MDHEN, CDR2 SYDVKM. V lost 7 bases, J lost 2 bases, and 11 bases stayed unmatched. CDR3 size: 16 residues. General observations from the study: A prior analysis recorded that most TCR beta V segments were productive about 87% or about 30% of the time.

The study ran its PCR with 60 Vbeta and 13 Jbeta primers. Clones were read by immunoSEQ multiplex PCR, and TCRdb kept only the in-frame ones, dropping some. The table lists some 130,000 clones, less than 80% of them singletons. Sequenced input: PBMCs. The sequence derives from a woman between 50 and 59 years old in good health and CMV-seropositive. The rearrangement joins TRBV28 to TRBJ2-1; 7 nucleotides line up with TRBD1. In DNA, the CDR3 is TGTGCCAGCACTCCCTCGGCAGGGGGAACCTACAATGAGCAGTTCTTC. It yields the protein CASTPSAGGTYNEQFF.